This TCR beta chain stems from a study of neoadjuvant nivolumab and ipilimumab in lung cancer. Overall study results and limits: Pretherapy blood TCR richness correlated positively with resected tumor richness. TCR richness and clonality were higher in tumors than adjacent uninvolved lung.

Profiling relied on immunoSEQ multiplex PCR, and the TCRdb table lists in-frame clones only, not all of them. This sample yields under 50,000 clones, of which approximately 90% are seen a single time; around 3.7% belongs to the top ten. This clone came up once. Its antigen remains unidentified. The CDR3 consists of 13 residues. Trimming removed 5 bases from V and 4 bases from J; junction bases left unmatched: 4. Germline assignment: CDR1 MNHNY and CDR2 SVGAGI (reference sequence). The chain employs TRBV6-6 and TRBJ1-2; 7 nucleotides match TRBD1. This TCR was sampled from an adult with non-small cell lung cancer. Some clones in this sample may be carry-over from other donors' samples. The material was blood, obtained before neoadjuvant nivolumab, alone or with ipilimumab. CDR3 DNA sequence: TGTGCCAGCAGTCCGACAGGGAGCTATGGCTACACCTTC. This translates into CASSPTGSYGYTF.